This paragraph covers one T cell receptor (beta chain) sequence. This clonotype appeared many times. Which antigen it targets is not known. The input lacks base qualities; no much larger clone sits a single base away. These data belong to a study of T-cell memory formation after mild COVID-19 (dated by TCRdb to about 2021). A note on the overall study: Most TCR sequence clusters were specific to one of the two donors. In a couple of donors, T-cell clones that expanded and contracted after mild COVID-19 were tracked by sequencing TCRalpha and TCRbeta repertoires over time. The cohort comprised two young, previously healthy adult volunteers, one female and one male.

The instrument given in TCRdb is Illumina NovaSeq 6000. Using 5'RACE with constant-segment primers, TCRalpha and TCRbeta cDNA libraries were constructed, with sample barcodes and unique molecular identifiers added in the process. Trizol reagent was used to extract RNA from every sample. Library amplification was performed in two PCR steps, and a second sample barcode and Illumina TruSeq adapters were introduced in the second step. Sequencing of the libraries was done on an Illumina NovaSeq, producing 2 x 150 bp paired-end reads. On the study's bioinformatics: The reads were demultiplexed and collapsed into UMI-guided consensus sequences using migec v1.2.7. Using mixcr v2.1.11, UMI consensuses were aligned to TRA and TRB V and J templates and then assembled into clonotypes. Expanded or contracted clonotypes were those called significant by both edgeR and NoisET, with noise models trained on biological replicates. For edgeR calls, the cutoffs were a false discovery rate-adjusted p below 0.01 and a log2 fold-change threshold of 1. As an exploratory analysis of dynamics, PCA with hierarchical clustering was applied to max-normalized trajectories of the 1000 most abundant clonotypes. Separately sequenced CD4+ and CD8+ repertoires were used to assign the CD4 or CD8 phenotype of responding clones. TCRdb handled the public reads itself, with Q25 trimming in fastp and clone calling in MiXCR, and kept productive beta chains. Every distinct CDR3 protein forms one entry, paired with its most common genes and DNA. The authors' filters were not applied to this entry. The sample includes some 350,000 distinct CDR3 sequences, with 15% to 20% observed a single time. The ten largest clones add up to about 22% of the sample.

Including cysteine and phenylalanine, the CDR3 has 14 amino acids. Kept here is only the CDR3 DNA, which spans 42 bases and is read in frame from base 1. The trim is 7 bases for V and 3 bases for J, with a gap of 15 bases between the germline ends. CDR1 MNHNY and CDR2 SVGAGI were looked up in the germline V gene (reference sequence). Overall study results and their limits: Contracting CD4+ clones turned up mainly in the CM and EM memory subsets, whereas EMRA was where CD8+ clones were enriched. The second-wave clones that peaked on day 37 were not confirmed to be SARS-CoV-2 specific. Only a couple of mild cases were covered in the study, and larger cohorts including severe cases with pre-infection samples were considered necessary. Some responding clones were detected in pre-infection memory, which suggested that pre-existing cross-reactive memory T cells had joined the SARS-CoV-2 response. Clones contracting from day 15 to 85 had balanced CD4/CD8 phenotypes, while a second wave expanding from day 15 to 37 was biased towards CD4+.

Ficoll-Paque density gradient centrifugation was the method used to isolate PBMCs. Recombination joined TRBV6-6 with TRBJ2-5; no D gene is confidently identified. Sequenced: PBMCs or a T cell subset sorted from them (not recorded which). The source of this sequence is a man in his late teens or twenties who had mild COVID-19 (a few samples of this study predate the infection). The sample titles of this study are shuffled in the database, so cell type and time point are left out; the donor was told from shared clones. The bases are TGTGCCAGCACGTGGCAGACTTTAAAAGAGACCCAGTACTTC. It codes for CASTWQTLKETQYF.